This T cell receptor beta chain derives from a study of OX40 agonist ivuxolimab in advanced cancers. Study-wide findings and caveats: What antigens the expanded peripheral T cells recognized was never established. Certain nonresponders additionally had low normalized T-cell clonal expansion. People who partly responded at 0.1-3.0 mg/kg had some of the least clonal expansion seen.

Germline V gene data show CDR1 as LNHNV and CDR2 as YYDKDF (reference sequence). This CDR3 contains 12 residues. V gave up 5 bases and J gave up 7 bases; unmatched junction bases: 1. In regard to this clone: Its antigen is unidentified.

Method: immunoSEQ multiplex PCR; TCRdb's copy keeps in-frame clones and lacks some. The profile shows 60,000 to 75,000 clones, approximately 80% of them singletons. The rearrangement links TRBV15 to TRBJ2-1; 8 bases agree with TRBD2. This TCR was sampled from an adult with an advanced solid tumor such as melanoma, head and neck, liver or kidney cancer. Specimen: CD4+ or CD8+ T cells sorted from blood, collected in a trial of the OX40 agonist ivuxolimab. In DNA, the CDR3 is TGTGCCACCAGCGGCGGGGGGAATGAGCAGTTCTTC. Its protein product is CATSGGGNEQFF.